These 29 T cell receptor beta chains came from one sample sequenced in a study of shared clonotypes between healthy human individuals. Profiling relied on immunoSEQ multiplex PCR, and the TCRdb table lists in-frame clones only, not all of them. Of about 2.4 million clones in the sample, 93% were seen once. Sequenced: naive CD4+ T cells from PBMCs. Specified subset: CD45RA+ positively selected. The receptor set was obtained from a young man in good health. Some clones in this sample may be carry-over from other donors' samples.

The chain has TRBV11-2 and TRBJ1-1; D gene uncertain. Trimming left V 2 bases short and J 4 bases short, with 17 bases between. The germline CDR1 and CDR2 sequences are SGHAT and FQNNGV. The CDR3 spans 16 residues. CDR3 sequence reads: CASSLFPTPRVTEAFF. The CDR3 DNA reads TGTGCCAGCAGCTTATTCCCGACCCCTCGGGTCACTGAAGCTTTCTTT.

This clone appeared a few times. This rearrangement joins TRBV30 to TRBJ1-1; no firm D call. Germline V lookup: CDR1 GTSNPN, CDR2 SVGIG (reference sequence). Deletions cut 8 bases from V and 11 bases from J, with 18 bases between. The length of the CDR3 is 11 residues. The CDR3 loop reads CAAGRPQPAFF. CDR3 coding DNA: TGTGCCGCAGGTAGACCGCAGCCGGCTTTCTTT.

The chain couples TRBV4-3 to TRBJ2-4; D remains unclear. The CDR3 consists of 16 residues. Looked up from germline, CDR1 is LGHNA and CDR2 is YSLEER. Between the trimmed V and J ends, which lost 0 bases and 2 bases, there was a span of 11 bases. DNA of the CDR3: TGCGCCAGCAGCCAAGATTTTTTCGGATCCAAAAACATTCAGTACTTC. It encodes CASSQDFFGSKNIQYF.

This chain links TRBV28 with TRBJ1-4; no clear D. Trimming removed 1 base at V and 5 bases at J, with 8 bases between. This CDR3 comprises 14 residues. Germline CDR1 and CDR2: MDHEN and SYDVKM. The CDR3 is CASSLFGLNEKLFF. The CDR3 coding sequence is TGTGCCAGCAGTTTATTCGGGCTGAATGAAAAACTGTTTTTT.

This chain joins TRBV9 and TRBJ1-1; D is undetermined. The CDR3 runs to 15 residues. Germline V CDR1 and CDR2: SGDLS, YYNGEE. Trimming took 3 bases from V and 1 from J, leaving 13 bases between them. CDR3 in amino acids: CASSDQPSGNTEAFF. Here the CDR3 DNA reads TGTGCCAGCAGCGACCAACCGAGTGGGAACACTGAAGCTTTCTTT.

The J gene is TRBJ2-5, the V gene TRBV30; TRBD2 agrees at 7 bases. The CDR3 sequence is 14 residues long. Germline V lookup: CDR1 GTSNPN, CDR2 SVGIG (reference sequence). The J segment lost 4 bases and the V segment lost 2 bases, leaving 7 bases of the junction unmatched. The CDR3 here is CAWSRLARAETQYF. The CDR3 DNA reads TGTGCCTGGAGTCGACTAGCCCGGGCAGAGACCCAGTACTTC. The variable domain in full, completed from reference TRBV30 and TRBJ2-5, reads SQTIHQWPATLVQPVGSPLSLECTVEGTSNPNLYWYRQAAGRGLQLLFYSVGIGQISSEVPQNLSASRPQDRQFILSSKKLLLSDSGFYLCAWSRLARAETQYFGPGTRLLVL.

CDR3 nucleotides: TGTGCCTGCGCCACTAAAAACATTCAGTACTTC. Protein sequence: CACATKNIQYF. This sequence joins TRBV30 and TRBJ2-4; no reliable D call. Germline V CDR1 and CDR2: GTSNPN, SVGIG (reference sequence). V was cut by 6 bases and J by 4 bases, with 7 bases left in between. CDR3 length equals 11 residues.

The rearrangement joins TRBV29-1 to TRBJ2-3; TRBD1 or TRBD2 may be the D gene (6 bases each). Germline-derived CDR1 and CDR2 are SQVTM and ANQGSEA. The ends were cut back, 6 bases at V and 6 bases at J, with 22 bases in the middle. The CDR3 spans 15 residues. The CDR3 loop is CSVVGTRDFQDTQYF. Written as DNA, the CDR3 is TGCAGCGTGGTCGGGACAAGGGACTTCCAGGATACGCAGTATTTT.

The chain employs TRBV6-5 and TRBJ1-6; D may be TRBD1 (6 bases). Germline V CDR1 and CDR2: MNHEY, SVGAGI. V dropped 6 bases and J dropped 3 bases, with 12 bases sitting between them. CDR3 length: 15 residues. CDR3 nucleotide sequence: TGTGCCAGCAGCCTACAGGGCCACTATAATTCACCCCTCCACTTT. It encodes CASSLQGHYNSPLHF.

This rearrangement joins TRBV28 to TRBJ2-3; 7 positions match TRBD2. This CDR3 has 15 residues. CDR1 and CDR2 (germline): MDHEN, SYDVKM. Trimming at V came to 4 bases and at J to 0 bases, leaving 4 bases not matched to a gene. CDR3 sequence: CASSSVSGSTDTQYF. The CDR3 DNA follows: TGTGCCAGCAGTTCGGTTAGCGGGAGCACAGATACGCAGTATTTT.

The chain links TRBV18 to TRBJ2-2; perhaps TRBD1 as D (5 bases). The V and J ends lost 3 bases and 1 base respectively, with 9 bases between them. Germline values: CDR1 KGHSH, CDR2 LQKENI. The CDR3 has 15 residues. CDR3 in amino acids: CASSPNRLNTGELFF. The CDR3 bases are TGTGCCAGCTCACCGAACAGGTTGAACACCGGGGAGCTGTTTTTT.

This clone has a single count. V gene TRBV5-1 combines with J gene TRBJ2-3; weak D call: TRBD1 (6 bases). Trimming pared 5 bases from V and 3 bases from J, leaving 22 bases between. The CDR3 covers 17 residues. Germline-derived CDR1 and CDR2 are SGHRS and YFSETQ. The CDR3 nucleotides read TGCGCCAGCAGGTTTGCGAGTGCAGGGCAGGGGACAGATACGCAGTATTTT. Its translation: CASRFASAGQGTDTQYF.

The chain has TRBV27 and TRBJ2-1; TRBD2 agrees at 15 bases. Germline V gene data show CDR1 as MNHEY and CDR2 as SMNVEV (reference sequence). CDR3 length: 17 residues. Germline trimming cut 6 bases from V and 0 bases from J; bases unmatched to any gene: 3. This CDR3 reads CASRGLAGGSSYNEQFF. The CDR3 DNA follows: TGTGCCAGCAGGGGACTAGCGGGAGGTAGCTCCTACAATGAGCAGTTCTTC.

This chain uses TRBV29-1 with TRBJ2-3; tentatively, D is TRBD1 (5 bases). Trimming took off 7 bases at V and 2 bases at J, with 10 bases between the two ends. The CDR3 is made up of 12 amino acids. Looked up from germline, CDR1 is SQVTM and CDR2 is ANQGSEA. For the CDR3, the DNA is TGCAGCGAGGGGCCCACCACAGATACGCAGTATTTT. Encoded protein: CSEGPTTDTQYF.

The V and J genes are TRBV21-1 and TRBJ2-5. TRBV21-1 is classified as a pseudogene. The CDR3 is made up of 16 amino acids. The CDR3 is CASSNFRDPLQETQYF. The CDR3 DNA is TGTGCCAGCAGCAACTTCCGGGACCCCCTCCAAGAGACCCAGTACTTC.

The chain links TRBV9 to TRBJ2-2, with D hard to call. The CDR3 has 14 residues. The V and J ends lost 0 bases and 4 bases respectively, with 7 bases between them. Per germline, CDR1 SGDLS and CDR2 YYNGEE. The chain's CDR3 is CASSVAKFTGELFF. The DNA for the CDR3 is TGTGCCAGCAGCGTAGCAAAATTCACCGGGGAGCTGTTTTTT.

The chain is built from TRBV2 and TRBJ1-2, with 10 nucleotides matching TRBD1. With V trimmed by 1 base and J by 4 bases, 3 bases remained unmatched. Germline V gene data show CDR1 as SNHLY and CDR2 as FYNNEI. The CDR3 is made up of 15 amino acids. The CDR3 DNA sequence: TGTGCCAGCAGTGAAGTGGGACAGGGGATCTATGGCTACACCTTC. This sequence encodes CASSEVGQGIYGYTF.

The CDR3: CASSELGGYDEQFF. CDR3 sequence (DNA): TGTGCCAGCAGTGAACTGGGGGGGTACGATGAGCAGTTCTTC. The chain carries TRBV25-1 and TRBJ2-1; the match to TRBD2 covers 7 bases. Looked up from germline, CDR1 is MGHDK and CDR2 is SYGVNS. J lost 8 bases, V lost 2 bases, and 6 bases had no gene match. The CDR3 sequence is 14 residues long.

The rearrangement links TRBV19 to TRBJ1-2, with D perhaps TRBD1 (6 bases). The ends were cut back, 1 base at V and 5 bases at J, with 11 bases in the middle. The CDR3 has 14 amino acids. CDR1 and CDR2 from the germline V gene are LNHDA and SQIVND (reference sequence). The CDR3 reads CASSIVDRRYGYTF. DNA for the CDR3: TGTGCCAGTAGTATAGTGGACAGACGTTATGGCTACACCTTC.

J is TRBJ1-4 and V is TRBV7-9; 7 bases agree with TRBD1. CDR3 length: 15 amino acids. Germline V gene lookup returns CDR1 SEHNR and CDR2 FQNEAQ (reference sequence). V gave up 6 bases and J gave up 5 bases; unmatched junction bases: 9. Here the CDR3 reads CASRGPGQTNEKLFF. CDR3 DNA sequence: TGTGCCAGCAGGGGACCGGGACAGACCAATGAAAAACTGTTTTTT.

V usage is TRBV11-3 and J usage is TRBJ2-5; D gene unclear. Germline assignment: CDR1 SGHNT and CDR2 YENEEA. V was shortened by 4 bases and J by 3 bases, with 12 bases between the two germline ends. This CDR3 is built from 14 residues. The CDR3 here is CASSSEPQEETQYF. The DNA for the CDR3 is TGTGCCAGCAGCTCCGAACCCCAGGAAGAGACCCAGTACTTC.

This rearrangement joins TRBV5-1 to TRBJ2-7; weak D call: TRBD1 (5 bases). Trimming pared 3 bases from V and 3 bases from J, leaving 10 bases between. The CDR3 spans 13 residues. The germline V gene has CDR1 SGHRS and CDR2 YFSETQ. CDR3 in DNA: TGCGCCAGCAGCTCCGACAGACGCTACGAGCAGTACTTC. Protein sequence: CASSSDRRYEQYF.

On this clone: The same CDR3 is also encoded by other DNA sequences in this sample. The chain recombines TRBV5-4 with TRBJ2-7; D is unclear. This CDR3 region has 13 residues. Germline CDR1 is SGHNT and CDR2 is YYREEE (reference sequence). V was cut by 2 bases and J by 2 bases, with 8 bases left in between. This CDR3 is CASSLGHPYEQYF. CDR3 nucleotide sequence: TGTGCCAGCAGCTTAGGGCACCCCTACGAGCAGTACTTC.

J is TRBJ2-1 and V is TRBV4-1, with TRBD1 as a possible D gene (5 bases). Germline loops: CDR1 MGHRA, CDR2 YSYEKL. The CDR3 is 16 amino acids. Trimming shortened V by 4 bases and J by 10 bases, and 23 bases separated the two germline ends. This chain's CDR3 is CASSLFPSSPPGEQFF. As DNA, the CDR3 is TGCGCCAGCAGCCTTTTCCCCAGTTCACCCCCAGGGGAGCAGTTCTTC.

J is TRBJ2-5 and V is TRBV4-1; 10 nucleotides agree with TRBD1. Looked up from germline, CDR1 is MGHRA and CDR2 is YSYEKL. The J segment lost 4 bases and the V segment lost 6 bases, leaving 5 bases of the junction unmatched. The CDR3 totals 14 residues. CDR3 sequence: CASSRQGAGETQYF. The CDR3 nucleotides read TGCGCCAGCAGTCGACAGGGGGCTGGAGAGACCCAGTACTTC.

This clone is a singleton in its sample. The V gene is TRBV10-3, the J gene TRBJ2-5; TRBD2 matches at 8 bases. This CDR3 has 11 residues. Germline V gives CDR1 ENHRY, CDR2 SYGVKD. As DNA, the CDR3 is TGTGCTTCGGGGGGGGCAGAGACCCAGTACTTC. Amino acids: CASGGAETQYF.

V and J are TRBV5-1 and TRBJ2-1; no clear D gene. Germline V gene sequence: CDR1 SGHRS, CDR2 YFSETQ. V shed 2 bases and J shed 5 bases, with 8 bases lying between them. CDR3 length equals 13 residues. CDR3 DNA sequence: TGCGCCAGCAGCTTCCTTACTAACAATGAGCAGTTCTTC. This encodes CASSFLTNNEQFF.

V gene TRBV6-1 combines with J gene TRBJ1-1; D is possibly TRBD1 (5 bases). V was clipped by 5 bases and J by 5 bases, with 12 bases between them. This CDR3 comprises 13 residues. Germline V gene lookup returns CDR1 MNHNS and CDR2 SASEGT. Here the CDR3 reads CASSYQGPTEAFF. In DNA form, the CDR3 reads TGTGCCAGCAGTTATCAGGGTCCGACTGAAGCTTTCTTT.

This rearrangement joins TRBV6-5 to TRBJ1-1; D ambiguous. The length of the CDR3 is 14 residues. Germline V gives CDR1 MNHEY, CDR2 SVGAGI. V lost 4 bases and J lost 1, with 10 bases in between. CDR3 nucleotide sequence: TGTGCCAGCAGTTCCCCCCAGCAGAACACTGAAGCTTTCTTT. It encodes CASSSPQQNTEAFF.